This T cell receptor (beta chain) was sequenced during a study of T cell repertoires in cytomegalovirus infection. This CDR3 is built from 11 residues. V gave up 4 bases and J gave up 9 bases, with 10 bases separating them. Germline V gene lookup returns CDR1 MDHEN and CDR2 SYDVKM. A single record per CDR3 protein comes from TCRdb applying MiXCR to the reads. Of just under 300,000 distinct CDR3 sequences listed, 8% to 10% are singletons. Regarding the study as a whole: HLA-C-restricted CMV-specific TCR beta clonotypes prevailed in the ex vivo response.

This clonotype was counted ten times or more. The antigen remains undetermined. The sample consisted of PBMCs. The J gene is TRBJ2-7, the V gene TRBV28, with D unresolved. This sequence originates from a human donor in good health (CMV status not recorded). Some clones in this sample may be carry-over from other donors' samples. CDR3 in DNA: TGTGCCAGCAGTTCTCCTACTGTGCAGTACGTC. Translation gives CASSSPTVQYV.